This TCR beta chain appears in the sequencing data of a study of molecular identifiers for immune sequencing clone quantification. TCRdb passed the PCR reads through MiXCR, listing each CDR3 protein once. Among about 640,000 distinct CDR3 sequences, approximately 20% were seen once, and the ten largest hold 0.75% to 0.95%. Looked up from germline, CDR1 is SGHTA and CDR2 is FQGNSA. Deletions cut 8 bases from V and 4 bases from J, with 17 bases between. The CDR3 sequence is 14 residues long. This clonotype occurred many times. The clonotype originates from a human donor in good health. Some libraries in this study had Jurkat cell RNA spiked in. Sequences were obtained from naive CD8+ T cells from blood, with Jurkat cell RNA spiked in. Subset meaning: FACS-sorted CD8+CD4-CCR7+CD45RA+ naive T cells. The chain employs TRBV7-2 and TRBJ1-1; D perhaps matches TRBD1 (5 bases). The CDR3 bases are TGTGCCAGCGCTGGGGGGGAGAGAGGCACTGAAGCTTTCTTT. Amino acid sequence: CASAGGERGTEAFF.